This is a list of T cell receptor beta chains from one sample in a study of T-cell reconstitution after alpha-beta-depleted transplantation in children. A single record per CDR3 protein comes from TCRdb applying MiXCR to the PCR reads. The sample comprises about 610,000 distinct CDR3 sequences, roughly a tenth of which are singletons, and approximately 4.1% rests with the top ten. The material was PBMCs from the stem cell graft donor, obtained from the stem cell graft. The receptor source for this set is a human donor who donated a stem cell graft to a child with acute myeloid leukemia. The conserved cysteine and the conserved F or W are not part of the CDR3 here.

TRBV12-3/TRBV12-4	TRBJ2-5	ASTWTSGNHFPQY
TRBV7-9	TRBJ1-1	ASSEDLVNTEAF
TRBV6-5	TRBJ2-7	ASSYFGQGAYEQY
TRBV13	TRBJ2-5	ASSTRTGQETQY
TRBV12-3/TRBV12-4	TRBJ2-1	ASIRSASGVYNEQF
TRBV4-1	TRBJ1-5	ASSQDYPGAEPQH
TRBV5-5	TRBJ1-4	ASSFPGQELF
TRBV24-1	TRBJ2-1	ATSALAREGEQF
TRBV11-2	TRBJ1-6	ASTDLGYSPLH
TRBV28	TRBJ2-6	ASSLAREANVLT
TRBV4-2	TRBJ2-7	ASSQEDREREPYEQY
TRBV20-1	TRBJ1-1	SASLGRTEAF
TRBV5-1	TRBJ1-4	ASSFNQDRNEKLF
TRBV20-1	TRBJ2-1	SGIPGGTSLQF
TRBV10-3	TRBJ2-5	AIRTETDETQY
TRBV29-1	TRBJ2-1	SGQGTAQNEQF
TRBV20-1	TRBJ1-6	SARVVTPADFSLH
TRBV28	TRBJ2-5	ASSPPTGVETQY
TRBV7-2	TRBJ2-7	ASSLAHTGGEQY
TRBV2	TRBJ2-2	ASSGDRGVRGELF
TRBV10-3	TRBJ2-1	AISERVQGGNEQF
TRBV28	TRBJ1-2	ASRRTGGDYGYT
TRBV6-5	TRBJ2-7	ASSFSPRDQNYEQY
TRBV7-8	TRBJ2-1	ASSQSGVGNNEQF
TRBV20-1	TRBJ2-1	SARDALRLANYNEQF
TRBV3-1	TRBJ2-2	ASSQIAGELF
TRBV15	TRBJ2-3	ATSREGSGDTDTQY
TRBV6-5	TRBJ1-6	ASSYSGTGVSPLH
TRBV6-1	TRBJ1-2	ASSRAGRYGYT